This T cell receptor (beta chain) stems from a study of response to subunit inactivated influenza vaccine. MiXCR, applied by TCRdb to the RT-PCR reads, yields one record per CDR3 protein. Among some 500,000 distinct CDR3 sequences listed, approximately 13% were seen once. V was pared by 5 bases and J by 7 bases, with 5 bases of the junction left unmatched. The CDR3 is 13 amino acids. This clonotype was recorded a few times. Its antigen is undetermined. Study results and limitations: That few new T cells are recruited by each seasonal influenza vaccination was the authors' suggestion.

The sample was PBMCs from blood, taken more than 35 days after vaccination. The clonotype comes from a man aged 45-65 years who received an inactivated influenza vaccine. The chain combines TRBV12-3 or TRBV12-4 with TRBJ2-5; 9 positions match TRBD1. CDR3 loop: CASSPRQGGTQYF. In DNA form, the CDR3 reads TGTGCCAGCAGTCCCCGACAGGGGGGGACCCAGTACTTC.